This is a list of T cell receptor beta chains from one sample in a study of CD8 T cells in ankylosing spondylitis. TCRdb re-derived calls from the 5' RACE reads in MiXCR, one entry per CDR3 protein. The sample includes approximately 300,000 distinct CDR3 sequences, under 8.5% of them seen just once. Sequenced: blood, either unsorted or a sorted T cell fraction (not recorded which). The receptors here all came from a male donor with ankylosing spondylitis. The CDR3 runs from the conserved cysteine through the conserved F or W. D genes are given only for firm matches. Clone size is shown for a subset of rows, as once, few, many or a class of expanded clone.

v_call	clone_size	d_call	j_call	cdr3_aa	cdr3_nt
TRBV29-1	many	TRBD2	TRBJ2-1	CGLAGGPHEQFF	TGCGGTCTAGCGGGAGGGCCTCATGAGCAGTTCTTC
TRBV10-3	-	TRBD2	TRBJ2-1	CAISPGTSGSHEQFF	TGTGCCATCAGTCCCGGGACTAGCGGGAGCCATGAGCAGTTCTTC
TRBV5-1	-	-	TRBJ1-3	CASSLNGAGNTIYF	TGCGCCAGCAGCTTGAACGGGGCTGGAAACACCATATATTTT
TRBV4-1	-	-	TRBJ1-1	CASSHRTAPNTEAFF	TGCGCCAGCAGCCATAGGACAGCCCCGAACACTGAAGCTTTCTTT
TRBV12-3/TRBV12-4	few	TRBD2	TRBJ2-3	CASSFPGGRDADTQYF	TGTGCCAGCAGTTTTCCGGGCGGGAGGGATGCAGATACGCAGTATTTT
TRBV7-2	few	-	TRBJ2-7	CASSYRTGDYEQYF	TGTGCCAGCAGCTACCGAACGGGGGACTACGAGCAGTACTTC
TRBV20-1	once	-	TRBJ2-1	CSARGLGETYNEQFF	TGCAGTGCTAGGGGGCTGGGAGAAACCTACAATGAGCAGTTCTTC
TRBV6-4	-	TRBD1	TRBJ1-5	CASRQGGGSNQPQHF	TGTGCCAGTCGACAGGGGGGCGGTAGCAATCAGCCCCAGCATTTT
TRBV4-2	few	TRBD2	TRBJ2-7	CASSQVYGLAVYEQYF	TGTGCCAGCAGCCAAGTCTATGGACTAGCGGTCTACGAGCAGTACTTC
TRBV7-2	-	-	TRBJ2-3	CASSSSDRPTDTQYF	TGTGCCAGCAGCTCCAGCGACAGGCCCACAGATACGCAGTATTTT
TRBV7-8	few	-	TRBJ2-3	CASSLVYPSTDTQYF	TGTGCCAGCAGCTTAGTCTACCCTTCTACAGATACGCAGTATTTT
TRBV20-1	many	TRBD1	TRBJ2-2	CSAWTGVNTGELFF	TGCAGTGCTTGGACAGGGGTGAACACCGGGGAGCTGTTTTTT
TRBV2	few	-	TRBJ1-1	CASRIQGLDTEAFF	TGTGCCAGCAGGATACAGGGTTTGGACACTGAAGCTTTCTTT
TRBV27	-	-	TRBJ1-2	CASRTLRDVDGYTF	TGTGCCAGCAGAACTCTTAGGGATGTGGACGGCTACACCTTC
TRBV6-1	-	TRBD1	TRBJ1-5	CASSPGTGMSSNQPQHF	TGTGCCAGCAGCCCCGGGACAGGGATGAGTAGCAATCAGCCCCAGCATTTT
TRBV25-1	many	-	TRBJ1-4	CASIGTTNEKLFF	TGTGCCAGCATCGGCACAACTAATGAAAAACTGTTTTTT
TRBV4-1	many	-	TRBJ1-1	CASSQSRTEAFF	TGCGCCAGCAGCCAATCGCGGACTGAAGCTTTCTTT
TRBV28	many	-	TRBJ2-1	CASSSSGQGYNEQFF	TGTGCCAGCAGTTCCTCGGGACAAGGGTACAATGAGCAGTTCTTC
TRBV11-2	many	TRBD2	TRBJ2-3	CASSLTGRREYTDTQYF	TGTGCCAGCAGCTTAACCGGGAGGCGGGAGTATACAGATACGCAGTATTTT
TRBV6-5	-	-	TRBJ2-7	CASSYEPGSYEQYF	TGTGCCAGCAGTTACGAACCGGGATCCTACGAGCAGTACTTC
TRBV27	few	-	TRBJ2-3	CASSLRSEADTQYF	TGTGCCAGCAGTTTACGGTCAGAAGCAGATACGCAGTATTTT
TRBV5-1	many	TRBD1	TRBJ2-1	CASSLQRDRGQFF	TGCGCCAGCAGCCTTCAACGGGACAGGGGGCAGTTCTTC
TRBV15	few	-	TRBJ2-5	CATRQREETQYF	TGTGCCACCAGACAGCGCGAAGAGACCCAGTACTTC
TRBV9	-	-	TRBJ2-2	CASSVAGRAPHTGELFF	TGTGCCAGCAGCGTAGCGGGGCGAGCCCCCCACACCGGGGAGCTGTTTTTT
TRBV2	-	-	TRBJ2-5	CASSEVLGTGETQYF	TGTGCCAGCAGTGAAGTCCTTGGGACGGGAGAGACCCAGTACTTC
TRBV28	-	TRBD1	TRBJ1-1	CASKTGVNTEAFF	TGTGCCAGCAAGACAGGGGTTAACACTGAAGCTTTCTTT
TRBV24-1	few	TRBD2	TRBJ2-1	CATSDPGTSGSSYNEQFF	TGTGCCACCAGTGATCCCGGGACTAGCGGGAGTTCCTACAATGAGCAGTTCTTC
TRBV7-6	few	-	TRBJ1-3	CASSARSGASSGNTIYF	TGTGCCAGCAGCGCCAGAAGCGGCGCGAGCTCTGGAAACACCATATATTTT
TRBV12-3/TRBV12-4	few	TRBD2	TRBJ2-1	CASIPGATSHGNEQFF	TGTGCCAGCATCCCTGGCGCGACTAGCCACGGCAATGAGCAGTTCTTC
TRBV25-1	many	-	TRBJ2-2	CASSSSFGRNTGELFF	TGTGCCAGCAGTAGTTCCTTCGGGAGAAACACCGGGGAGCTGTTTTTT
TRBV10-3	-	-	TRBJ2-1	CAIGQWGETHEQFF	TGTGCCATCGGACAGTGGGGGGAAACACATGAGCAGTTCTTC
TRBV20-1	-	-	TRBJ2-7	CSAGRRGLNEQYF	TGCAGTGCCGGTCGGCGGGGACTTAACGAGCAGTACTTC
TRBV28	-	TRBD2	TRBJ2-7	CASNRGRAGEQYF	TGTGCCAGCAACCGCGGGAGGGCGGGCGAGCAGTACTTC
TRBV5-1	-	-	TRBJ2-7	CASSKLAPYEQYF	TGCGCCAGCAGCAAGCTAGCGCCCTACGAGCAGTACTTC
TRBV10-3	few	-	TRBJ2-5	CATGRDHIPETQYF	TGTGCCACCGGACGGGACCATATTCCAGAGACCCAGTACTTC
TRBV3-1	-	-	TRBJ2-7	CASSQVEGETPYEQYF	TGTGCCAGCAGCCAGGTTGAAGGGGAGACGCCCTACGAGCAGTACTTC
TRBV20-1	few	-	TRBJ1-2	CSARDLDRAGYTF	TGCAGTGCTAGAGATCTAGACCGAGCGGGCTACACCTTC
TRBV7-2	-	-	TRBJ2-7	CASSLVGGGVQYF	TGTGCCAGCAGCTTAGTTGGGGGCGGAGTGCAGTACTTC
TRBV20-1	many	TRBD2	TRBJ2-1	CSAREVGRALSYNEQFF	TGCAGTGCTAGAGAGGTCGGGAGGGCCCTCTCCTACAATGAGCAGTTCTTC
TRBV12-3/TRBV12-4	many	TRBD1	TRBJ1-5	CASSLGQPHPQHF	TGTGCCAGCAGTCTGGGACAGCCTCATCCCCAGCATTTT
TRBV24-1	-	-	TRBJ2-1	CATSEAPDNEQFF	TGTGCCACCAGTGAGGCCCCGGACAATGAGCAGTTCTTC
TRBV28	few	-	TRBJ2-1	CASKGIGGSYNEQFF	TGTGCCAGCAAAGGGATTGGCGGGTCTTACAATGAGCAGTTCTTC
TRBV5-5	few	-	TRBJ1-2	CASSLSTRDYGYTF	TGTGCCAGCAGCCTGTCAACCCGGGACTATGGCTACACCTTC